This T cell receptor beta chain was recovered during a study of identical twins (dated by TCRdb to 2016 to 2017). About the full investigation: TCR alpha and beta repertoires from monozygotic twins, unrelated adults of various ages and cord blood were deep-sequenced to test whether fetal clonotypes persist. Replicate twin experiments were performed at different times using different library preparation protocols to rule out contamination. Results the study describes overall, beyond this receptor: Abundant cord blood beta clonotypes carried fewer insertions; young adult naive repertoires showed a weaker similar trend, while memory repertoires showed none. In beta out-of-frame sequences, excess twin sharing was weaker, because having fewer shared sequences lowered the signal-to-noise ratio. Invariant T cells such as MAIT and iNKT could partly confound zero-insertion analyses, though diverse VJ usage argued against this for most clonotypes. Compared with coincidental sharing between unrelated individuals, out-of-frame TCR alpha sequences shared between twins showed an excess of sequences with low generation probability. In monozygotic twins, out-of-frame TCR alpha sharing was systematically underestimated by recombination models, although the models agreed with sharing between unrelated individuals. Because the same donors could not be followed over many years, conclusions were based on cross-sectional statistical analysis.

The germline V gene (reference sequence) yields DFQATT for CDR1 and SNEGSKA for CDR2. The CDR3 spans 12 residues, from the cysteine through the phenylalanine. The retained sequence is limited to the CDR3, 36 bases, with the frame set at the first base. Germline trimming amounts to 4 bases on V and 4 bases on J, with 2 as the count of junction bases outside the gene matches. On this clonotype itself: The antigen it binds to is not known. No clone much larger than this one lies a single base away; base qualities are absent.

Every donor in the study was a healthy Caucasian. The twin cohort consisted of three pairs of female monozygotic twins, all aged roughly 18 to 29 years. RNA for TCR libraries was isolated from peripheral blood mononuclear cells. The library was made by 5' RACE. Sequenced using an Illumina HiSeq 2000. Template switching introduced a universal primer binding site; the final cDNA contained a unique molecular identifier, enabling accurate counting of TCR cDNA molecules. First-strand cDNA for TCR alpha and beta chains was synthesized from specific primers in the conserved constant-segment region. To control for contamination, every cDNA library was double barcoded, receiving both a SMART-Mk sample barcode and Illumina barcodes. Two successive PCR steps introduced TruSeq adapter sequences along with Illumina sample barcodes. Sequencing of the TCR alpha and beta cDNA libraries was done on the Illumina HiSeq platform using custom primers. As for the original processing: Raw reads were processed with MiGEC to extract unique molecular identifiers, and MiXCR was used to determine CDR3 positions. For each individual, recombination models were inferred using an EM algorithm with the repgenHMM and IGoR tools. The analysis of shared clonotypes was done with the tcR package in R, with sharing normalized by the product of cloneset sizes. To study raw recombination free of thymic and clonal selection effects, out-of-frame nonproductive sequences were analyzed. TCRdb reran the public reads through fastp at Q25 and MiXCR, keeping productive beta chains. When rows share a CDR3 protein, they turn into one entry using the most common DNA and genes. These V and J calls rely on TCRdb rather than the paper's analysis. The sample yields about 570,000 distinct CDR3 sequences; nearly 10% were counted once. The biggest ten clones account for 2.5% to 3.5% of the sample.

A further study also used this sample, focusing on yellow fever vaccine responses in identical twins. The second study, in turn, reports: According to the authors, the vaccine-induced T cell response in identical twins seemed to be partly convergent and partly specific to each individual. Focusing on identical twins, the study followed the T cell clones that responded to the vaccine, and did so with precision.

The sequenced sample was PBMCs. The sequence derives from a woman between 18 and 30 years old in good health. This chain joins TRBV20-1 to TRBJ2-5; a stretch of 8 junction bases matches TRBD2. The CDR3 is CSAKTSGETQYF. Read as DNA, the sequence is TGCAGTGCTAAAACTAGCGGAGAGACCCAGTACTTC.